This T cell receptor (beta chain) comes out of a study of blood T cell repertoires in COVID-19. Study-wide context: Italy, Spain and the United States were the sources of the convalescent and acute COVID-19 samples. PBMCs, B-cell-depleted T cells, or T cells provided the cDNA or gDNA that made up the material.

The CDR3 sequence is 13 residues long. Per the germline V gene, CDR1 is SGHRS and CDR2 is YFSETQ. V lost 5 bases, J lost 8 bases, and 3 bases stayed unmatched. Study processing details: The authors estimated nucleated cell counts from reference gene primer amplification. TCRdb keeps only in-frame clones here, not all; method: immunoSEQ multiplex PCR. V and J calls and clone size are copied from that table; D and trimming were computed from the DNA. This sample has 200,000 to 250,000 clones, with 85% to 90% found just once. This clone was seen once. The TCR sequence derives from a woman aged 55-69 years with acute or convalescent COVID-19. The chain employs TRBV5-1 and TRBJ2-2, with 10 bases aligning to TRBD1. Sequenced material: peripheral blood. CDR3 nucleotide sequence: TGCGCCAGCAGAGGGGACAGGGGAGGGGAGCTGTTTTTT. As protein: CASRGDRGGELFF. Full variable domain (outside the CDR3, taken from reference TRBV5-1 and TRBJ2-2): KAGVTQTPRYLIKTRGQQVTLSCSPISGHRSVSWYQQTPGQGLQFLFEYFSETQRNKGNFPGRFSGRQFSNSRSEMNVSTLELGDSALYLCASRGDRGGELFFGEGSRLTVL.